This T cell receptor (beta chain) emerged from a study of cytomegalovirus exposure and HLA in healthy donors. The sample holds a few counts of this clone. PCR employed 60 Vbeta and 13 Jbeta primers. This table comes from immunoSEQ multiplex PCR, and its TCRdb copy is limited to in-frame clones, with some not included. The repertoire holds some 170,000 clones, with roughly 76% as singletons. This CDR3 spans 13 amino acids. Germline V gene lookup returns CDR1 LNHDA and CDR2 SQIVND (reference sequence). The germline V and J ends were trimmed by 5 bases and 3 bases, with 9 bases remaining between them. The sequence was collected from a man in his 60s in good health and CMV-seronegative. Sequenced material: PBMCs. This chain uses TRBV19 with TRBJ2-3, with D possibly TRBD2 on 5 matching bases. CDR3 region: CASSGGWTDTQYF. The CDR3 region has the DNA TGTGCCAGTAGTGGCGGGTGGACAGATACGCAGTATTTT. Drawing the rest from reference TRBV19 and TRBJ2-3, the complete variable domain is DGGITQSPKYLFRKEGQNVTLSCEQNLNHDAMYWYRQDPGQGLRLIYYSQIVNDFQKGDIAEGYSVSREKKESFPLTVTSAQKNPTAFYLCASSGGWTDTQYFGPGTRLTVL.